The clone carrying this T cell receptor beta chain occurred many times. Its target is unknown. The time point was: pre-sensitization, week 0. Treatment meaning: therapeutic diphenylcyclopropenone sensitization with weekly scalp DPC. The germline V gene encodes CDR1 MNHEY and CDR2 SVGAGI. The CDR3 length is 14 residues. Trimming cost V 10 bases and J 6 bases, with 22 bases left between them. TCRdb called the RACE reads again in MiXCR, with one record for every CDR3 protein. The repertoire consists of some 110,000 distinct CDR3 sequences, with 10% to 15% occurring once and the leading ten covering roughly 1.6%. These data originate in a study of human T cells and chemical hapten exposure. General study results and limits: Having alopecia, the donors may differ immunologically from healthy people.

The chain is built from TRBV6-5 and TRBJ2-7; possibly TRBD2 for D (7 bases). The source material was whole blood, sampled in connection with sensitization to the hapten diphenylcyclopropenone (DPC). This clonotype originated in a woman between 45 and 65 years old with alopecia areata. Some clones in this sample may be carry-over from other donors' samples. This chain's CDR3 is CATQRGGPLIEQYF. The DNA of the CDR3 is TGTGCCACCCAAAGGGGGGGGCCTTTGATCGAGCAGTACTTC.